The 14 T cell receptor beta chains presented below share a single source sample, sequenced in a study of beta chain features in type 1 diabetes. As every portion of the isolated RNA was reverse transcribed, the sequencing read expressed TCRB transcripts. TCRdb keeps only in-frame clones here, not all; method: immunoSEQ multiplex PCR. The table records hundreds of thousands of clones, less than 20% of them present only once. Sequences were obtained from naive CD4+ T cells from blood. These receptors were obtained from a man in his late teens or twenties in good health.

This clone was seen just once. This chain links TRBV9 with TRBJ2-5; D call uncertain. Germline V gene lookup returns CDR1 SGDLS and CDR2 YYNGEE. The CDR3 runs to 12 residues. V lost 1 base, J lost 3 bases, and 4 bases lay in between. Written as DNA, the CDR3 is TGTGCCAGCAGCGTAATCAAAGAGACCCAGTACTTC. Its translation: CASSVIKETQYF.

The chain uses TRBV2 and TRBJ1-5; D remains ambiguous. V was shortened by 3 bases and J by 6 bases, with 9 bases between the two germline ends. The CDR3 sequence is 13 residues long. Germline lookup yields CDR1 SNHLY and CDR2 FYNNEI. The CDR3 region has the DNA TGTGCCAGCAGTGAGGACCCCCGTCAGCCCCAGCATTTT. It translates to CASSEDPRQPQHF.

The chain combines TRBV18 with TRBJ1-6; 8 nucleotides agree with TRBD1. CDR3 length: 13 residues. With 4 bases clipped from V and 16 bases from J, the junction kept 9 bases outside the gene matches. In germline, CDR1 is KGHSH, CDR2 LQKENI. CDR3 loop: CASSRGQDLRLHF. The CDR3 nucleotides are TGTGCCAGCTCACGGGGACAGGATTTGAGACTCCACTTT.

V is TRBV4-1 and J is TRBJ1-4, with 7 bases matching TRBD1. The V segment lost 2 bases and the J segment 7 bases; nucleotides outside the gene matches: 10. The CDR3 runs to 16 residues. Germline assignment: CDR1 MGHRA and CDR2 YSYEKL. CDR3 residues: CASSQIQGFLGEKLFF. The CDR3 DNA sequence: TGCGCCAGCAGCCAAATACAGGGGTTTCTTGGTGAAAAACTGTTTTTT.

The J gene is TRBJ1-5, the V gene TRBV9, with D hard to call. Germline loops: CDR1 SGDLS, CDR2 YYNGEE. Trimming cost V 0 bases and J 2 bases, with 9 bases left between them. There are 15 residues in the CDR3. CDR3 sequence: CASSVGSGGNQPQHF. Here the CDR3 DNA reads TGTGCCAGCAGCGTAGGCTCCGGGGGCAATCAGCCCCAGCATTTT.

V gene TRBV9 combines with J gene TRBJ2-3; TRBD1 is a possible D gene (7 bases). The CDR3 runs to 16 residues. Germline-derived CDR1 and CDR2 are SGDLS and YYNGEE. The germline V and J ends were trimmed by 3 bases and 3 bases, with 17 bases remaining between them. The CDR3 DNA is TGTGCCAGCAGCGCCTGGATGACAGGGACTACAGATACGCAGTATTTT. Its protein is CASSAWMTGTTDTQYF.

The chain couples TRBV18 to TRBJ2-5; D is unclear. Trimming stripped 4 bases from V and 4 bases from J, with 10 bases between. The CDR3 extends over 13 amino acids. Per the germline V gene, CDR1 is KGHSH and CDR2 is LQKENI. The CDR3 reads CASSLYVRETQYF. The CDR3 nucleotides are TGTGCCAGCTCACTCTACGTCCGAGAGACCCAGTACTTC.

The V and J genes are TRBV2 and TRBJ1-1; no reliable D call. With 6 bases removed from V and 6 bases from J, the gap between germline ends came to 8 bases. Germline V lookup: CDR1 SNHLY, CDR2 FYNNEI. This CDR3 contains 11 residues. The CDR3, as DNA: TGTGCCAGCAGAACCGGCCCTGAAGCTTTCTTT. Translated, it gives CASRTGPEAFF.

The rearrangement uses TRBV18 and TRBJ2-7, with D perhaps matching TRBD1 (6 bases). Trimming removed 3 bases from V and 0 bases from J, with 18 bases in between. Germline lookup yields CDR1 KGHSH and CDR2 LQKENI. The length of the CDR3 is 17 residues. The CDR3 DNA follows: TGTGCCAGCTCACCTACCCTGACAGGCCGAAGCTCCTACGAGCAGTACTTC. This translates into CASSPTLTGRSSYEQYF.

The chain uses TRBV7-3 and TRBJ2-1; possible D gene TRBD1, 6 bases. V lost 2 bases to trimming and J lost 6 bases, with 20 bases between them. The CDR3 sequence is 17 residues long. Germline loops: CDR1 SGHTA, CDR2 FQGTGA. The CDR3 spells CASSLAPQGMKPNEQFF. The CDR3 nucleotides read TGTGCCAGCAGCTTAGCGCCCCAGGGGATGAAACCCAATGAGCAGTTCTTC.

The CDR3 nucleotides read TGTGCCACCAGCAGATGGGGGACTAGCGGCGAGCAGTACTTC. Amino acids: CATSRWGTSGEQYF. The rearrangement joins TRBV15 to TRBJ2-7; TRBD2 matches at 11 bases. CDR1 is LNHNV, CDR2 YYDKDF, per germline (reference sequence). The length of the CDR3 is 14 residues. With 2 bases clipped from V and 6 bases from J, the junction kept 3 bases outside the gene matches.

The V gene is TRBV7-9, the J gene TRBJ1-3; D not resolved. Trimming took 3 bases from V and 0 from J, leaving 6 bases between them. Germline lookup yields CDR1 SEHNR and CDR2 FQNEAQ (reference sequence). The CDR3 is made up of 14 amino acids. CDR3 sequence: CASSLSVSGNTIYF. The DNA for the CDR3 is TGTGCCAGCAGCTTGTCAGTCTCTGGAAACACCATATATTTT.

The chain combines TRBV11-2 with TRBJ2-2; D remains unclear. This CDR3 contains 14 residues. Looked up from germline, CDR1 is SGHAT and CDR2 is FQNNGV. Between the trimmed V and J ends, which lost 2 bases and 0 bases, there was a span of 4 bases. The CDR3 here is CASSLNTNTGELFF. DNA for the CDR3: TGTGCCAGCAGCTTAAATACGAACACCGGGGAGCTGTTTTTT.

This clone was counted between two and nine times. The chain uses TRBV5-6 and TRBJ2-5, with D maybe TRBD2 (6 bases). V dropped 1 base and J dropped 5 bases, with 15 bases sitting between them. The V gene's germline CDR1 is SGHDT and CDR2 YYEEEE. The CDR3 loop spans 15 amino acids. The CDR3 protein is CASSLTLGSMETQYF. CDR3 DNA: TGTGCCAGCAGCTTGACCCTCGGGAGTATGGAGACCCAGTACTTC.